The entry below gives a single T cell receptor beta chain sequence along with its context. The data derive from a study of blood T cell repertoires in COVID-19. The wider study: Some COVID-19 samples were acute and others convalescent; all came from the United States, Italy and Spain.

V gave up 6 bases and J gave up 6 bases, with 18 bases separating them. This CDR3 has 14 residues. Germline CDR1 is SQVTM and CDR2 is ANQGSEA. Per the original methods: Nucleated cell number was recorded as an estimate derived from reference gene primer amplification. The protocol was immunoSEQ multiplex PCR, while the TCRdb copy is restricted to in-frame clones and leaves out a portion. The DNA gave D and trimming, while V, J and clone size come from that table. The sample comprises around 300,000 clones, 70% to 90% of which are singletons, and about 11% rests with the top ten. The clonotype was recovered from a woman in her seventies with acute or convalescent COVID-19. The genes are TRBV29-1 and TRBJ1-3; TRBD1 is a possible D gene (5 bases). Sequenced input: peripheral blood. The CDR3 region has the DNA TGCAGCGTGTGGGACCTCACGCGGGAAAACACCATATATTTT. Protein: CSVWDLTRENTIYF.